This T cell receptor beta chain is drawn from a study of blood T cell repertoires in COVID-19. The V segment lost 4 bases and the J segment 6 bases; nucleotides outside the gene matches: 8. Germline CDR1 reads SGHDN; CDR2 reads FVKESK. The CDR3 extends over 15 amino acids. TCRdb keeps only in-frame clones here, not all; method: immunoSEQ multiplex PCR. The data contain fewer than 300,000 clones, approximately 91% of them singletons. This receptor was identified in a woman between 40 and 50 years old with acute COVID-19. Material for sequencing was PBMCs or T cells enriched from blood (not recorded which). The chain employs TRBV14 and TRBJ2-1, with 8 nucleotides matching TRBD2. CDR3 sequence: CASSRQPRGGNEQFF. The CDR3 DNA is TGTGCCAGCAGCCGACAGCCTCGGGGGGGCAATGAGCAGTTCTTC.